This passage covers 25 T cell receptor beta chains from one sample sequenced in a study of T cell responses to AZD1222 COVID-19 vaccine. Using immunoSEQ multiplex PCR, the repertoire was profiled, and TCRdb retains in-frame clones only, with some absent. In the table there are about 77,000 clones, roughly 90% of which are singletons. The sample was peripheral blood, taken 28 days after the second AZD1222 dose. Every receptor here comes from an adult who received the AZD1222 COVID-19 vaccine.

This chain connects TRBV15 to TRBJ2-1; 8 bases are shared with TRBD1. Germline values: CDR1 LNHNV, CDR2 YYDKDF (reference sequence). The J segment lost 4 bases and the V segment lost 0 bases, leaving 5 bases of the junction unmatched. There are 16 residues in the CDR3. The CDR3 loop is CATSRDTQGAYNEQFF. CDR3 DNA: TGTGCCACCAGCAGAGATACGCAGGGGGCGTACAATGAGCAGTTCTTC.

The rearrangement uses TRBV7-8 and TRBJ2-1, with 9 bases that match TRBD2. Germline lookup yields CDR1 SGHVS and CDR2 FQNEAQ. The CDR3 is 18 amino acids. J lost 3 bases, V lost 5 bases, and 14 bases had no gene match. CDR3: CASSLPRRLAGIYNEQFF. For the CDR3, the DNA is TGTGCCAGCAGCCTCCCCCGGCGTCTAGCGGGAATCTACAATGAGCAGTTCTTC.

The gene calls are TRBV4-1 and TRBJ1-2, with 8 bases that match TRBD1. The CDR3 runs 19 residues. Germline CDR1 reads MGHRA; CDR2 reads YSYEKL. The V gene end was trimmed by 1 base and the J gene end by 1 base; junction bases not matched to a gene: 14. CDR3 amino acids: CASSQVDGTGILYNYGYTF. CDR3 nucleotides: TGCGCCAGCAGCCAAGTGGATGGGACAGGAATCCTCTATAACTATGGCTACACCTTC.

The rearrangement joins TRBV30 to TRBJ1-5; D unclear. The V gene's germline CDR1 is GTSNPN and CDR2 SVGIG (reference sequence). V was clipped by 2 bases and J by 5 bases, with 10 bases between them. The CDR3 loop spans 13 amino acids. CDR3 nucleotide sequence: TGTGCCTGGAGTCATGGGGAAGATCAGCCCCAGCATTTT. Translating it yields CAWSHGEDQPQHF.

The gene calls are TRBV19 and TRBJ1-5; the D gene is possibly TRBD1 (6 bases). The germline gives CDR1 LNHDA, CDR2 SQIVND (reference sequence). V was pared by 0 bases and J by 3 bases, with 12 bases between. This CDR3 region has 16 residues. In DNA, the CDR3 is TGTGCCAGTAGTATAGATAGGGGGGGAGACAATCAGCCCCAGCATTTT. Amino acids: CASSIDRGGDNQPQHF.

A single count supports this clone. The chain has TRBV5-8 and TRBJ1-1; D is undetermined. This CDR3 is 13 amino acids long. Germline V lookup: CDR1 SGHTS, CDR2 YDEGEE. Trimming shortened V by 2 bases and J by 1 base, and 6 bases separated the two germline ends. CDR3 amino acids: CASSFSWNTEAFF. The CDR3, as DNA: TGTGCCAGCAGCTTTTCATGGAACACTGAAGCTTTCTTT.

In its sample, this clone was seen once. Here the CDR3 reads CATSRASGSVSSGANVLTF. The CDR3 DNA sequence: TGTGCCACCAGCAGGGCTAGCGGGAGCGTAAGCTCTGGGGCCAACGTCCTGACTTTC. V is TRBV15 and J is TRBJ2-6; 10 bases map to TRBD2. The J segment lost 0 bases and the V segment lost 3 bases, leaving 8 bases of the junction unmatched. Germline CDR1 reads LNHNV; CDR2 reads YYDKDF (reference sequence). The CDR3 contains 19 residues.

The chain joins TRBV29-1 to TRBJ1-1; no definite D call. CDR1 is SQVTM and CDR2 is ANQGSEA in the germline V gene. The V end was cut by 4 bases, the J end by 0 bases, with 12 bases between. The CDR3 loop spans 14 amino acids. CDR3 amino acids: CSVGLGQMNTEAFF. For the CDR3, the DNA is TGCAGCGTTGGTCTCGGGCAGATGAACACTGAAGCTTTCTTT.

This chain joins TRBV12-5 and TRBJ1-4; D call uncertain. From germline, CDR1 is LGHNT and CDR2 FRNRAP. The V end was cut by 1 base, the J end by 7 bases, with 10 bases between. The CDR3 has 14 residues. The CDR3 DNA sequence: TGTGCTAGTGGTTTGGCCGTGGTAGGTGAAAAACTGTTTTTT. Amino acids: CASGLAVVGEKLFF.

The V and J genes are TRBV25-1 and TRBJ1-3; D perhaps matches TRBD1 (6 bases). CDR1 is MGHDK, CDR2 SYGVNS, per germline. This CDR3 has 13 residues. The germline V and J ends were trimmed by 6 bases and 4 bases, with 10 bases remaining between them. CDR3: CASSRDTGNTIYF. The CDR3 DNA sequence: TGTGCCAGCAGCCGGGACACCGGAAACACCATATATTTT.

The chain employs TRBV27 and TRBJ2-1, with TRBD2 identical over 8 bases. Germline V CDR1 and CDR2: MNHEY, SMNVEV (reference sequence). Trimming at V came to 6 bases and at J to 7 bases, leaving 8 bases not matched to a gene. The length of the CDR3 is 14 residues. The CDR3 region has the DNA TGTGCCAGCAGCTACAGCGGGAGTTTAAATGAGCAGTTCTTC. It codes for CASSYSGSLNEQFF.

Comments on this clone: Its ends do not fully match the called genes, so a read error is possible. The chain combines TRBV19 with TRBJ1-5, with a possible D match to TRBD1 (6 bases). This CDR3 has 13 amino acids. Germline V gene sequence: CDR1 LNHDA, CDR2 SQIVND (reference sequence). The CDR3, as DNA: TGTGCCAGTAGCATAGGGGGGGTACAGCCCCAGCATTTT. Translating gives CASSIGGVQPQHF.

The chain couples TRBV4-2 to TRBJ1-5; 9 bases map to TRBD1. CDR1 is LGHNA and CDR2 is YNFKEQ in the germline V gene. V gave up 1 base and J gave up 4 bases; unmatched junction bases: 2. This CDR3 has 15 residues. CDR3 residues: CASSQGTGANQPQHF. The CDR3, as DNA: TGTGCCAGCAGCCAAGGGACAGGGGCTAATCAGCCCCAGCATTTT.

The genes are TRBV7-9 and TRBJ2-7; D is perhaps TRBD1 (6 bases). Trimming removed 1 base at V and 0 bases at J, with 16 bases between. Germline values: CDR1 SEHNR, CDR2 FQNEAQ (reference sequence). The CDR3 covers 17 residues. CDR3 region: CASSLDPGQLFSYEQYF. The CDR3 DNA is TGTGCCAGCAGCTTAGACCCTGGACAGCTTTTCTCCTACGAGCAGTACTTC.

CDR3 protein: CASSQDFDAGETIYF. CDR3 nucleotide sequence: TGCGCCAGCAGCCAAGATTTCGACGCCGGGGAGACCATATATTTT. The chain couples TRBV4-3 to TRBJ1-3; unclear D gene. From germline, CDR1 is LGHNA and CDR2 YSLEER. Between the trimmed V and J ends, which lost 0 bases and 10 bases, there was a span of 16 bases. This CDR3 has 15 amino acids.

The chain links TRBV6-6 to TRBJ1-4; no definite D call. Looked up from germline, CDR1 is MNHNY and CDR2 is SVGAGI (reference sequence). V was shortened by 0 bases and J by 5 bases, with 1 base between the two germline ends. The CDR3 consists of 12 residues. The chain's CDR3 is CASSYSNEKLFF. DNA of the CDR3: TGTGCCAGCAGTTACTCGAATGAAAAACTGTTTTTT.

Only a few counts were recorded for this clone. The chain recombines TRBV14 with TRBJ2-7; possibly TRBD1 or TRBD2 for D (5 bases each). Per the germline V gene, CDR1 is SGHDN and CDR2 is FVKESK. The CDR3 is made up of 16 amino acids. V lost 1 base, J lost 1 base, and 14 bases lay in between. CDR3 sequence: CASSQGTGALSYEQYF. The DNA of the CDR3 is TGTGCCAGCAGCCAAGGGACCGGGGCCCTATCCTACGAGCAGTACTTC.

The chain uses TRBV7-2 and TRBJ1-6; weak D call: TRBD1 (5 bases). CDR3 length: 14 amino acids. Germline V gene lookup returns CDR1 SGHTA and CDR2 FQGNSA. V was cut by 5 bases and J by 2 bases, with 7 bases left in between. The CDR3 sequence is CASSGGTYNSPLHF. CDR3 coding DNA: TGTGCCAGCAGCGGGGGAACCTATAATTCACCCCTCCACTTT.

The rearrangement joins TRBV19 to TRBJ2-2; TRBD1 is a possible D gene (6 bases). The CDR3 loop spans 15 amino acids. Deletions cut 3 bases from V and 6 bases from J, with 14 bases between. From germline, CDR1 is LNHDA and CDR2 SQIVND (reference sequence). The DNA of the CDR3 is TGTGCCAGTAGTATGCAGGCAGGGGCCGCCGGGGAGCTGTTTTTT. It is translated as CASSMQAGAAGELFF.

This chain connects TRBV9 to TRBJ2-7; possibly TRBD1 for D (7 bases). Trimming removed 4 bases from V and 7 bases from J, with 15 bases in between. CDR1 SGDLS and CDR2 YYNGEE come from the germline V gene. The CDR3 has 13 amino acids. The CDR3, as DNA: TGTGCCAGCAGCCCAGGGGGTGCGGGAGAGCAGTACTTC. Translated, it gives CASSPGGAGEQYF.

The rearrangement links TRBV2 to TRBJ2-2, with D uncertain. The CDR3 sequence is 12 residues long. The V gene's germline CDR1 is SNHLY and CDR2 FYNNEI. V was pared by 8 bases and J by 7 bases, with 11 bases between. This CDR3 is CASAMTGGELFF. The DNA of the CDR3 is TGTGCCAGCGCCATGACGGGCGGGGAGCTGTTTTTT.

The chain uses TRBV4-2 and TRBJ2-7; possibly TRBD2 for D (5 bases). Trimming cost V 2 bases and J 4 bases, with 18 bases left between them. Germline CDR1 reads LGHNA; CDR2 reads YNFKEQ. The CDR3 has 16 residues. For the CDR3, the DNA is TGTGCCAGCAGCCAAAAGGACTTGGAACCCCAATACGAGCAGTACTTC. Translated: CASSQKDLEPQYEQYF.

CDR3 sequence reads: CASSPTGAGEAFF. In nucleotides, the CDR3 is TGTGCCAGCAGCCCTACAGGGGCAGGTGAAGCTTTCTTT. The chain couples TRBV7-3 to TRBJ1-1; TRBD1 matches at 7 bases. This CDR3 spans 13 amino acids. The germline V gene encodes CDR1 SGHTA and CDR2 FQGTGA. Germline trimming cut 5 bases from V and 7 bases from J; bases unmatched to any gene: 7.

The V gene is TRBV4-3, the J gene TRBJ1-2; TRBD1 matches at 7 bases. J lost 8 bases, V lost 5 bases, and 8 bases had no gene match. This CDR3 is 13 amino acids long. CDR1 and CDR2 from the germline V gene are LGHNA and YSLEER. CDR3 region: CASSYGQESGYTF. The CDR3 nucleotides are TGCGCCAGCAGCTACGGACAGGAATCGGGCTACACCTTC.

The genes are TRBV30 and TRBJ2-2; the D is unclear. The germline CDR1 and CDR2 sequences are GTSNPN and SVGIG (reference sequence). Trimming cost V 0 bases and J 0 bases, with 2 bases left between them. CDR3 length equals 13 residues. The chain's CDR3 is CAWSVSNTGELFF. The CDR3 DNA reads TGTGCCTGGAGTGTTTCGAACACCGGGGAGCTGTTTTTT.